The clone carrying this TCR beta chain was detected many times. What it binds is unknown. Bone marrow was sampled from every patient at the time of active disease. This sample is drawn from a study of read filtering for tumor transcriptome and immune sequencing. Study-wide context: Among patients, some 17 were male and some 15 female, aged about 45 to 85 (mean about 69). Study observations and caveats: The CD138-negative fraction was mixed bone marrow immune cells, not pure T cells.

V gave up 3 bases and J gave up 7 bases, with 6 bases separating them. CDR1 DFQATT and CDR2 SNEGSKA come from the germline V gene (reference sequence). The CDR3 sequence is 10 residues long. This library used about 360 ng RNA and molecular barcoded adaptors spanning alpha/delta and beta/gamma chains. TCRdb re-derived calls from the reads in MiXCR, one entry per CDR3 protein. This repertoire shows tens of thousands of distinct CDR3 sequences, approximately 15% found once; its top ten account for roughly 45%. The receptor's source is a donor aged 40 or over with multiple myeloma. Material: a population of CD138-negative cells sorted from bone marrow. The chain employs TRBV20-1 and TRBJ1-1; D is ambiguous. The CDR3 nucleotides read TGCAGTGCTAGGGGAGGTGAAGCTTTCTTT. Amino acid sequence: CSARGGEAFF.